This T cell receptor beta chain was sequenced for a study of T-cell reconstitution after alpha-beta-depleted transplantation in children. Study results and limitations: It was reported that alpha-beta T cells came from several hundred expanded graft clones (about two months after transplant).

In regard to this clonotype: Its antigen is not known.

Using unique molecular identifiers, the investigators prepared the TCRbeta library. TCRdb re-analysed the PCR reads in MiXCR, keeping a single row per CDR3 protein. The sample includes about 980,000 distinct CDR3 sequences, roughly 29% seen only once; the top ten take roughly 31%. Germline V gene data show CDR1 as KGHSH and CDR2 as LQKENI. Deletions cut 8 bases from V and 1 base from J, with 20 bases between. CDR3 size: 16 residues. The sequenced sample was PBMCs, mostly from graft donor cells, obtained 360 days after TCRalphabeta/CD19-depleted stem cell transplant. The V gene is TRBV18, the J gene TRBJ1-1; a possible D gene is TRBD1 (6 bases). The receptor was isolated from a boy in the first two years of life who had a stem cell transplant for SCID, so the T cells may come from the graft donor. The CDR3 sequence: CASTPSSRGTNTEAFF. The CDR3 DNA reads TGTGCCAGCACCCCCTCGTCCAGGGGCACGAACACTGAAGCTTTCTTT.